This record concerns one T cell receptor (beta chain) sequence. The antigen remains undetermined. V shed 0 bases and J 6 bases; nucleotides not matched to a gene: 17. Germline CDR1 MGHRA, CDR2 YSYEKL. This CDR3 contains 19 residues. The data originate from a study of shared clonotypes between healthy human individuals. Study results and limitations: The donor pool, a small one, limited the genetic and exposure-history diversity represented. Non-shared clonotypes had lower generation probabilities than clonotypes shared by all four sorted-subset donors.

Using immunoSEQ multiplex PCR, the repertoire was profiled, and TCRdb retains in-frame clones only, with some absent. Among some 1 million clones listed, about 75% were seen once. The V call is TRBV4-1, the J call TRBJ2-3; 8 positions agree with TRBD2. This receptor was taken from a man aged 18 to 30 in good health. The sequencing input was memory CD4+ T cells sorted from blood. Documented subset: CD45RA-negative fraction. The CDR3 sequence: CASSQDSGLAFQTGDTQYF. In DNA form, the CDR3 reads TGCGCCAGCAGCCAAGATTCAGGACTAGCTTTTCAGACCGGGGATACGCAGTATTTT.